Each of the 22 T cell receptor beta chains below was sequenced from the same sample in a study. Via MiXCR, TCRdb re-called the 5' RACE reads, giving one row per CDR3 protein. Of roughly 40,000 distinct CDR3 sequences in the sample, around 18% were seen once. The specimen sequenced was naive CD4+ T cells sorted from a lymph node. Subset noted: naive CD4+ T cells, CD4+CD45RA+CD25-. Receptor source: a female donor with breast cancer.

This clonotype is medium-sized by share. The V gene is TRBV7-3, the J gene TRBJ2-3; the D is unclear. Germline-derived CDR1 and CDR2 are SGHTA and FQGTGA. This CDR3 is built from 13 residues. With 4 bases removed from V and 10 bases from J, the gap between germline ends came to 15 bases. CDR3 coding DNA: TGTGCCAGCAGCTCCGCCACCAACAGCGCGCAGTATTTT. The encoded protein is CASSSATNSAQYF.

Worth noting for this clonotype: Given a much more abundant clone one base away, this may be a read error. V usage is TRBV4-2 and J usage is TRBJ1-1, with 10 bases that match TRBD1. Germline lookup yields CDR1 LGHNA and CDR2 YNFKEQ. The CDR3 is 15 amino acids. CDR3: CASQPGQGMNSEAFF. In nucleotides, the CDR3 is TGTGCCTCCCAACCGGGACAGGGGATGAACTCTGAAGCTTTCTTT.

A few counts support this clonotype. The V gene is TRBV5-1, the J gene TRBJ1-5; TRBD1 matches 7 bases. Unmatched junction bases numbered 4, after V lost 4 bases and J lost 6 bases. Germline V gene lookup returns CDR1 SGHRS and CDR2 YFSETQ. This CDR3 is 13 amino acids long. Written as DNA, the CDR3 is TGCGCCAGCAGCAGAACAGGGGTTCAGCCCCAGCATTTT. Its translation: CASSRTGVQPQHF.

This clonotype was observed at least ten times. V gene TRBV5-1 combines with J gene TRBJ2-3; no firm D call. This CDR3 region has 15 residues. V was cut by 7 bases and J by 2 bases, with 17 bases left in between. In germline, CDR1 is SGHRS, CDR2 YFSETQ. Here the CDR3 reads CASWTEPANTDTQYF. In DNA form, the CDR3 reads TGCGCCAGCTGGACCGAGCCGGCTAACACAGATACGCAGTATTTT.

This clonotype was found a few times. The J gene is TRBJ1-1, the V gene TRBV20-1; D ambiguous. Per the germline V gene, CDR1 is DFQATT and CDR2 is SNEGSKA (reference sequence). Trimming pared 0 bases from V and 1 base from J, leaving 6 bases between. This CDR3 comprises 13 residues. The DNA of the CDR3 is TGCAGTGCTAGAGAGCTACAGAACACTGAAGCTTTCTTT. It encodes CSARELQNTEAFF.

The chain is built from TRBV5-1 and TRBJ2-5, with D possibly TRBD1 on 6 matching bases. Germline CDR1 and CDR2: SGHRS and YFSETQ. This CDR3 has 15 residues. V lost 2 bases to trimming and J lost 4 bases, with 15 bases between them. As DNA, the CDR3 is TGCGCCAGCAGCTTAGGTATTCAGGGGAGAGAGACCCAGTACTTC. Protein product: CASSLGIQGRETQYF.

This clonotype was seen a few times. V is TRBV5-1 and J is TRBJ2-5; possibly TRBD1 for D (6 bases). From germline, CDR1 is SGHRS and CDR2 YFSETQ. With 1 base removed from V and 3 bases from J, the gap between germline ends came to 7 bases. This CDR3 spans 13 amino acids. The CDR3 is CASSLYREETQYF. As DNA, the CDR3 is TGCGCCAGCAGCTTGTACAGGGAAGAGACCCAGTACTTC. Filled out from reference TRBV5-1 and TRBJ2-5, the complete variable domain reads KAGVTQTPRYLIKTRGQQVTLSCSPISGHRSVSWYQQTPGQGLQFLFEYFSETQRNKGNFPGRFSGRQFSNSRSEMNVSTLELGDSALYLCASSLYREETQYFGPGTRLLVL.

Concerning this clonotype itself: One base away lies a much larger clone, so this may be a sequencing read error. This chain connects TRBV6-1 to TRBJ2-3; 7 bases line up with TRBD2. This CDR3 is built from 15 residues. CDR1 and CDR2 (germline): MNHNS, SASEGT. The CDR3 loop is CSSSRDGRSADTQYF. DNA for the CDR3: TGTTCCAGCAGCCGTGACGGGAGGTCTGCAGATACGCAGTATTTT.

This clonotype was seen more than once but under ten times. The CDR3 sequence is CASSPAAKGDTQYF. CDR3 bases: TGCGCCAGCAGCCCAGCAGCTAAGGGGGATACGCAGTATTTT. The chain uses TRBV5-1 and TRBJ2-3, with D perhaps TRBD1 (5 bases). The CDR3 loop spans 14 amino acids. V was trimmed by 4 bases and J by 6 bases, leaving 15 bases between them. The germline V gene has CDR1 SGHRS and CDR2 YFSETQ.

This chain links TRBV20-1 with TRBJ2-6, with D unclear. CDR1 DFQATT and CDR2 SNEGSKA come from the germline V gene (reference sequence). CDR3 length equals 16 residues. Trimming cost V 1 base and J 2 bases, with 12 bases left between them. CDR3 DNA: TGCAGTGCTAGAGCGCAGGATGGTGCTGGGGCCAACGTCCTGACTTTC. This gives the protein CSARAQDGAGANVLTF.

The chain couples TRBV29-1 to TRBJ2-2; the match to TRBD2 covers 12 bases. Germline values: CDR1 SQVTM, CDR2 ANQGSEA. The CDR3 consists of 16 residues. J gave up 7 bases and V 0 bases, and 6 bases lay outside the gene matches. In DNA, the CDR3 is TGCAGCGTTGAAGAGTCTAGCGGGAGGGCCGGCGGGGAGCTGTTTTTT. Encoded protein: CSVEESSGRAGGELFF.

J is TRBJ1-3 and V is TRBV5-1, with D hard to call. Trimming took 0 bases from V and 4 from J, leaving 14 bases between them. The germline V gene encodes CDR1 SGHRS and CDR2 YFSETQ. This CDR3 has 16 amino acids. The CDR3 loop is CASSLDVSSPGNTIYF. The CDR3 DNA reads TGCGCCAGCAGCTTGGATGTTTCCAGCCCCGGAAACACCATATATTTT. Using reference TRBV5-1 and TRBJ1-3 for the parts outside the CDR3, the full variable domain is KAGVTQTPRYLIKTRGQQVTLSCSPISGHRSVSWYQQTPGQGLQFLFEYFSETQRNKGNFPGRFSGRQFSNSRSEMNVSTLELGDSALYLCASSLDVSSPGNTIYFGEGSWLTVV.

A few counts support this clonotype. This chain uses TRBV27 with TRBJ2-7, with D uncertain. Trimming left V 2 bases short and J 5 bases short, with 7 bases between. CDR3 length equals 12 residues. The germline gives CDR1 MNHEY, CDR2 SMNVEV (reference sequence). CDR3 loop: CASSLNRNEQYF. CDR3 sequence (DNA): TGTGCCAGCAGTTTAAATCGGAACGAGCAGTACTTC.

The J gene is TRBJ1-1, the V gene TRBV7-9; weak D call: TRBD1 (5 bases). The V and J ends lost 5 bases and 3 bases respectively, with 16 bases between them. Per germline, CDR1 SEHNR and CDR2 FQNEAQ (reference sequence). The CDR3 contains 15 residues. As DNA, the CDR3 is TGTGCCAGCAGCCTCGGGAGGGGCACCTACACTGAAGCTTTCTTT. Its translation is CASSLGRGTYTEAFF.

This clonotype turned up a few times. The rearrangement uses TRBV27 and TRBJ2-6, with a tentative D call TRBD1 (5 bases). The length of the CDR3 is 16 residues. V was pared by 5 bases and J by 2 bases, with 13 bases between. Germline V CDR1 and CDR2: MNHEY, SMNVEV (reference sequence). This CDR3 is CASSPSGFPGANVLTF. The CDR3 region has the DNA TGTGCCAGCAGTCCATCAGGGTTTCCTGGGGCCAACGTCCTGACTTTC.

The table lists this clonotype with many counts. This chain connects TRBV7-2 to TRBJ2-7; TRBD2 matches 9 bases. Germline V lookup: CDR1 SGHTA, CDR2 FQGNSA. Trimming at V came to 3 bases and at J to 0 bases, leaving 0 bases not matched to a gene. This CDR3 has 14 residues. The CDR3 loop reads CASSFSGSSYEQYF. CDR3 coding DNA: TGTGCCAGCAGCTTTAGCGGGAGCTCCTACGAGCAGTACTTC.

In its sample, this clonotype was seen a few times. The chain uses TRBV24-1 and TRBJ2-1, with D hard to call. This CDR3 has 13 amino acids. The germline V gene encodes CDR1 KGHDR and CDR2 SFDVKD. Between the trimmed V and J ends, which lost 9 bases and 8 bases, there was a span of 16 bases. The CDR3 DNA sequence: TGTGCCACCGATTCAGACGACACCCATGAGCAGTTCTTC. Encoded protein: CATDSDDTHEQFF.

To note about this clonotype: A read error may be the cause here, since a much bigger clone is one base away. The chain links TRBV12-3 or TRBV12-4 to TRBJ2-7, with TRBD2 as a possible D gene (5 bases). The V end lost 2 bases, the J end lost 5 bases, and 7 bases lay between the germline ends. The CDR3 totals 12 residues. DNA for the CDR3: TGTGCCAGCAGTTTAATGAGGGACGAGCAGTACTTC. Translated: CASSLMRDEQYF.

The chain carries TRBV20-1 and TRBJ1-2; D might be TRBD1 (5 bases). Per germline, CDR1 DFQATT and CDR2 SNEGSKA (reference sequence). Trimming took 3 bases from V and 7 from J, leaving 12 bases between them. The CDR3 is 12 amino acids. CDR3 nucleotide sequence: TGCAGTGCTAGTAATGGGGCAGGTGGCTACACCTTC. This sequence encodes CSASNGAGGYTF.

This chain links TRBV20-1 with TRBJ2-5, with unresolved D. Trimming removed 1 base at V and 1 base at J, with 13 bases between. The length of the CDR3 is 15 residues. Germline V gives CDR1 DFQATT, CDR2 SNEGSKA (reference sequence). The CDR3 nucleotides are TGCAGTGCTAGAGGTGTCCCAGTAGTCCAAGAGACCCAGTACTTC. Its protein product is CSARGVPVVQETQYF.

This clonotype occurred many times. The chain employs TRBV6-2 or TRBV6-3 and TRBJ1-5; no reliable D call. V lost 2 bases to trimming and J lost 0 bases, with 11 bases between them. Germline CDR1 and CDR2: MNHEY and SVGEGT. The CDR3 runs 16 residues. The CDR3 loop reads CASSYEARGSNQPQHF. The CDR3 nucleotides read TGTGCCAGCAGTTACGAGGCGAGAGGTAGCAATCAGCCCCAGCATTTT.

The chain is built from TRBV20-1 and TRBJ1-3; 9 bases are a match to TRBD1. Germline V gene sequence: CDR1 DFQATT, CDR2 SNEGSKA (reference sequence). The ends lost 5 bases at V and 3 bases at J; junction bases unmatched: 8. CDR3 length equals 15 residues. The chain's CDR3 is CSALSTGGFGNTIYF. In nucleotides, the CDR3 is TGCAGTGCTTTGTCTACAGGGGGCTTTGGAAACACCATATATTTT.